The clone carrying this TCR beta chain was seen a handful of times. CD4+ cells underwent separation, giving CD45RA+ naive and CD45RA-negative memory subsets. Measured with immunoSEQ multiplex PCR; TCRdb has only the in-frame clones, and not every one. The sample yields around 1.1 million clones, about four fifths seen once. The germline V gene has CDR1 SQVTM and CDR2 ANQGSEA. The germline V and J ends were trimmed by 5 bases and 4 bases, with 29 bases remaining between them. This CDR3 has 19 amino acids. The record originates from a study of shared clonotypes between healthy human individuals. The TCR comes from a man younger than 35 in good health. Some clones in this sample may be carry-over from other donors' samples. The sample was memory CD4+ T cells from PBMCs. Subset indicated: CD45RA-negative fraction. The J gene is TRBJ2-2, the V gene TRBV29-1; perhaps TRBD1 as D (6 bases). The CDR3, as DNA: TGCAGCGTTTCGCTCTTATCGGGACACTCAGGAGTGGGCACCGGGGAGCTGTTTTTT. Translating gives CSVSLLSGHSGVGTGELFF.